This is a list of T cell receptor beta chains from one sample in a study of vaccination effects on CD4 cells after COVID-19. The antigens for these receptors are not known. Data came from immunoSEQ multiplex PCR; TCRdb stores just in-frame clones and leaves some out. The data contain 45,000 or so clones, roughly 70% of them seen just once; the ten biggest clones take up 5.5% to 8%. The input for sequencing was CD4+ T cells from PBMCs cultured without peptide, taken after COVID-19 vaccination. The receptor set was obtained from a human donor who received a COVID-19 vaccine. Both conserved end residues are part of each CDR3. A D gene is named only where the DNA matches it firmly. The listing skips clone size in some rows; elsewhere it reads once, few, many or a size class.

v_call: TRBV19
clone_size: few
d_call: -
j_call: TRBJ1-1
cdr3_nt: TGTGCCAGTAGTATAGCGGGGGTGGCCCTGAACACTGAAGCTTTCTTT
cdr3_aa: CASSIAGVALNTEAFF

v_call: TRBV5-4
clone_size: -
d_call: TRBD1
j_call: TRBJ1-5
cdr3_nt: TGTGCCAGCAGCTTGGGACAGGGGAGCAATCAGCCCCAGCATTTT
cdr3_aa: CASSLGQGSNQPQHF

v_call: TRBV9
clone_size: -
d_call: -
j_call: TRBJ1-2
cdr3_nt: TGTGCCAGCAGCGTGGCAGCGAACTATGGCTACACCTTC
cdr3_aa: CASSVAANYGYTF

v_call: TRBV5-8
clone_size: -
d_call: TRBD2
j_call: TRBJ2-5
cdr3_nt: TGTGCCAGCAGCGGAGGACTAGCGGGGGTAGAGACCCAGTACTTC
cdr3_aa: CASSGGLAGVETQYF

v_call: TRBV18
clone_size: few
d_call: TRBD2
j_call: TRBJ2-3
cdr3_nt: TGTGCCAGCTCACCTATAGGACTAGCTGAAGGGAATACGCAGTATTTT
cdr3_aa: CASSPIGLAEGNTQYF

v_call: TRBV11-2
clone_size: -
d_call: -
j_call: TRBJ1-1
cdr3_nt: TGTGCCAGCACCCCGCAAACGACGATGAACACTGAAGCTTTCTTT
cdr3_aa: CASTPQTTMNTEAFF

v_call: TRBV3-1/TRBV3-2
clone_size: few
d_call: -
j_call: TRBJ1-1
cdr3_nt: TGTGCCAGCAGCCAAGATTTGACGGCGGCAGCTTTCTTT
cdr3_aa: CASSQDLTAAAFF

v_call: TRBV27
clone_size: -
d_call: -
j_call: TRBJ1-4
cdr3_nt: TGTGCCAGCAGCCCCGCCGGACGGAATGAAAAACTGTTTTTT
cdr3_aa: CASSPAGRNEKLFF

v_call: TRBV10-3
clone_size: -
d_call: -
j_call: TRBJ2-6
cdr3_nt: TGTGCCATCAGTGAGTCGATACGAGCCAGGACACCGTCGCCCTCTGGGGCCAACGTCCTGACTTTC
cdr3_aa: CAISESIRARTPSPSGANVLTF

v_call: TRBV6-1
clone_size: -
d_call: TRBD1
j_call: TRBJ2-3
cdr3_nt: TGTGCCAGCAGTGGGGGCAGGGGGCGAAGTCCCGCAGATACGCAGTATTTT
cdr3_aa: CASSGGRGRSPADTQYF

v_call: TRBV2
clone_size: -
d_call: -
j_call: TRBJ2-5
cdr3_nt: TGTGCCAGCAGATGGACAGTCCTCCAAGAGACCCAGTACTTC
cdr3_aa: CASRWTVLQETQYF

v_call: TRBV5-4
clone_size: -
d_call: -
j_call: TRBJ2-2
cdr3_nt: TGTGCCAGCAGTCGGGACAACGCGAACACCGGGGAGCTGTTTTTT
cdr3_aa: CASSRDNANTGELFF

v_call: TRBV28
clone_size: -
d_call: TRBD1
j_call: TRBJ2-2
cdr3_nt: TGTGCCAGCAGTTTTCCGGGACAGATGAACACCGGGGAGCTGTTTTTT
cdr3_aa: CASSFPGQMNTGELFF

v_call: TRBV7-9
clone_size: -
d_call: -
j_call: TRBJ2-7
cdr3_nt: TGTGCCAGCAGCTTGGCGTCAGGGGGGTTTGAAGAGCAGTACTTC
cdr3_aa: CASSLASGGFEEQYF

v_call: TRBV7-9
clone_size: -
d_call: -
j_call: TRBJ1-2
cdr3_nt: TGTGCCAGCAGCGTACAGGGTAAGGACGCGGATGGCTACACCTTC
cdr3_aa: CASSVQGKDADGYTF

v_call: TRBV6-6
clone_size: -
d_call: -
j_call: TRBJ1-5
cdr3_nt: TGTGCCAGCAGGGCAGACGAGGGGGGCAATCAGCCCCAGCATTTT
cdr3_aa: CASRADEGGNQPQHF

v_call: TRBV4-2
clone_size: -
d_call: -
j_call: TRBJ2-1
cdr3_nt: TGTGCCAGCAGCCAAGTAGCAGGGGGGTCCTACAATGAGCAGTTCTTC
cdr3_aa: CASSQVAGGSYNEQFF

v_call: TRBV4-1
clone_size: few
d_call: TRBD2
j_call: TRBJ2-7
cdr3_nt: TGCGCCAGCAGCCAAGATCGGGGGGTACGGGGCGAGCAGTACTTC
cdr3_aa: CASSQDRGVRGEQYF

v_call: TRBV18
clone_size: -
d_call: TRBD2
j_call: TRBJ2-3
cdr3_nt: TGTGCCAGCTCACGAGGGACTAGCGGGAGTGGCACAGATACGCAGTATTTT
cdr3_aa: CASSRGTSGSGTDTQYF

v_call: TRBV13
clone_size: -
d_call: -
j_call: TRBJ1-2
cdr3_nt: TGTGCCAGCAGCTTAGCAGGACTTGGCTACACCTTC
cdr3_aa: CASSLAGLGYTF

v_call: TRBV19
clone_size: -
d_call: -
j_call: TRBJ1-2
cdr3_nt: TGTGCCAGTAGTATTCCCCTCGCATCCCGCCGCGGCTACACCTTC
cdr3_aa: CASSIPLASRRGYTF

v_call: TRBV5-6
clone_size: -
d_call: TRBD1
j_call: TRBJ2-3
cdr3_nt: TGTGCCAGCAGCAACTCAGGGGGCGCAGATACGCAGTATTTT
cdr3_aa: CASSNSGGADTQYF

v_call: TRBV6-2/TRBV6-3
clone_size: -
d_call: -
j_call: TRBJ2-3
cdr3_nt: TGTGCCAGCAGTCCCCAGGGCGGGAACACAGATACGCAGTATTTT
cdr3_aa: CASSPQGGNTDTQYF